Presented here are 5 T cell receptor beta chains from one specimen sequenced in a study of shared T cell receptors in the human thymus. Profiled with immunoSEQ multiplex PCR; TCRdb holds only in-frame clones, not every one. The sample has about 610,000 clones, roughly 90% seen once. These same data were also listed under a study on human thymus T cells.

Sequences were obtained from thymocytes. Receptor source: a boy in the first two years of life with a congenital heart defect.

The chain carries TRBV15 and TRBJ1-5; D is perhaps TRBD1 (5 bases). CDR1 LNHNV and CDR2 YYDKDF come from the germline V gene (reference sequence). Trimming cost V 1 base and J 4 bases, with 11 bases left between them. The CDR3 contains 15 residues. Here the CDR3 reads CATSRGGRKNQPQHF. CDR3 sequence (DNA): TGTGCCACCAGCAGAGGGGGCCGGAAAAATCAGCCCCAGCATTTT.

This clone was recorded once. The CDR3 DNA reads TGTGCCAGCAGCTTAGCGCGGGAGGGCACCTACGAGCAGTACTTC. This codes for CASSLAREGTYEQYF. V is TRBV11-2 and J is TRBJ2-7; 9 positions agree with TRBD2. Trimming removed 1 base from V and 2 bases from J; junction bases left unmatched: 3. Germline V gives CDR1 SGHAT, CDR2 FQNNGV. This CDR3 is 15 amino acids long.

CDR3 DNA sequence: TGTGCCAGCAGTCTGGACAGGGTGGCTGAAAAACTGTTTTTT. Residues: CASSLDRVAEKLFF. The chain combines TRBV6-6 with TRBJ1-4, with TRBD1 identical over 8 bases. V shed 5 bases, J shed 7 bases, and the junction held 6 bases outside the gene matches. Germline CDR1 MNHNY, CDR2 SVGAGI (reference sequence). The CDR3 sequence is 14 residues long.

The CDR3 sequence is CASSRAGGQMNTEAFF. DNA for the CDR3: TGCGCCAGCAGCCGTGCAGGGGGCCAGATGAACACTGAAGCTTTCTTT. V usage is TRBV5-1 and J usage is TRBJ1-1, with 8 bases lining up with TRBD1. Germline V gene lookup returns CDR1 SGHRS and CDR2 YFSETQ. This CDR3 has 16 residues. J was trimmed by 0 bases and V by 4 bases; bases with no gene match: 8.

V is TRBV18 and J is TRBJ2-2, with 9 bases fitting TRBD2. This CDR3 is built from 15 residues. CDR1 and CDR2 (germline): KGHSH, LQKENI. V trimming: 3 bases; J trimming: 1 base; junction bases outside the gene matches: 0. The chain's CDR3 is CASSPTSGNTGELFF. The DNA of the CDR3 is TGTGCCAGCTCACCGACTAGCGGGAACACCGGGGAGCTGTTTTTT.